This T cell receptor (beta chain) was obtained from a study of T cells in women clearing cervical HPV infection. Concerning this clone itself: The observed sequence ends 3 residues before the CDR3 terminus, with the missing tail filled in from the germline J gene.

Germline assignment: CDR1 SGHDN and CDR2 FVKESK. The junction had 2 bases not matched to a gene; V was cut back by 4 bases and J by 6 bases. The CDR3 is made up of 13 amino acids. Repertoires were generated with immunoSEQ multiplex PCR, while TCRdb's copy carries only in-frame clones and drops some. The table lists tens of thousands of clones, with about 6.3% in the top ten. The chain is built from TRBV14 and TRBJ2-1, with 8 positions matching TRBD2. Material for sequencing was blood buffy coat. The sequence was obtained from a woman aged 18-70 years with a cervical HPV16 infection that either progressed to CIN3+ or cleared (not recorded which). CDR3 region: CASSRLARNEQFF. The covered CDR3 bases are TGTGCCAGCAGCCGACTAGCGCGCAATGAG.